The 15 T cell receptor beta chains below come from one sample, sequenced in a study of vaccination and CD4 T cells after COVID-19. Sample treatment: roughly 10-day PBMC culture with coronavirus spike peptide pools or control peptides (ViraFEST assay). Sequencing of cultured CD4+ T cell DNA used the Oncomine TCR Beta short-read assay. One entry per CDR3 protein results from TCRdb running MiXCR on the PCR reads. The repertoire holds some 18,000 distinct CDR3 sequences, with roughly 43% as singletons. Antigens of these TCRs are unknown. The material sequenced was CD4+ T cells from blood, cultured in vitro, taken after SARS-CoV-2 vaccination. These receptors came from a human donor who had recovered from COVID-19.

CDR3 region: CASSQVADTNSPLHF. CDR3 nucleotide sequence: TGTGCCAGCAGCCAAGTGGCGGACACAAATTCACCCCTCCACTTT. The chain has TRBV4-2 and TRBJ1-6, with a possible D match to TRBD1 (5 bases). This CDR3 is built from 15 residues. The germline V gene encodes CDR1 LGHNA and CDR2 YNFKEQ. V gave up 1 base and J gave up 7 bases, with 11 bases separating them.

V and J are TRBV20-1 and TRBJ1-2; D not resolved. Per the germline V gene, CDR1 is DFQATT and CDR2 is SNEGSKA (reference sequence). V dropped 6 bases and J dropped 6 bases, with 8 bases sitting between them. This CDR3 has 10 amino acids. CDR3 in amino acids: CSALRHGYTF. CDR3 in DNA: TGCAGTGCCTTGCGGCATGGCTACACCTTC.

This clonotype was picked up a small number of times. V is TRBV20-1 and J is TRBJ2-2; D might be TRBD2 (5 bases). Germline V gives CDR1 DFQATT, CDR2 SNEGSKA (reference sequence). Trimming cost V 5 bases and J 6 bases, with 13 bases left between them. The CDR3 length is 13 residues. The CDR3 DNA reads as TGCAGTGCTTACCGACCTAGCCCCGGGGAGCTGTTTTTT. Residues: CSAYRPSPGELFF.

Sample share makes this clonotype hyperexpanded. The gene calls are TRBV20-1 and TRBJ2-5, with D possibly TRBD2 on 6 matching bases. The V end was cut by 6 bases, the J end by 5 bases, with 22 bases between. The V gene's germline CDR1 is DFQATT and CDR2 SNEGSKA (reference sequence). This CDR3 spans 15 amino acids. The CDR3 loop reads CSAGDDGGTGETQYF. The CDR3 coding sequence is TGCAGTGCGGGGGACGACGGAGGGACTGGGGAGACCCAGTACTTC.

This clonotype occurred a few times. The chain carries TRBV20-1 and TRBJ2-1; 8 bases are shared with TRBD2. This CDR3 has 16 amino acids. From germline, CDR1 is DFQATT and CDR2 SNEGSKA (reference sequence). Trimming cost V 0 bases and J 7 bases; bases outside gene matches: 11. This CDR3 is CSARDQGSGSWNEQFF. The CDR3 nucleotides read TGCAGTGCTAGAGATCAAGGGAGCGGGAGCTGGAATGAGCAGTTCTTC.

V gene TRBV7-3 combines with J gene TRBJ2-3; TRBD2 is a possible D gene (6 bases). Trimming removed 2 bases from V and 1 base from J, with 13 bases in between. Germline CDR1 and CDR2: SGHTA and FQGTGA. The CDR3 runs to 16 residues. DNA of the CDR3: TGTGCCAGCAGCTTATGGGGCGGGAAGGGCACAGATACGCAGTATTTT. As protein: CASSLWGGKGTDTQYF. Full variable domain (remainder filled in from reference TRBV7-3 and TRBJ2-3): GAGVSQTPSNKVTEKGKYVELRCDPISGHTALYWYRQSLGQGPEFLIYFQGTGAADDSGLPNDRFFAVRPEGSVSTLKIQRTERGDSAVYLCASSLWGGKGTDTQYFGPGTRLTVL.

The sample holds a few counts of this clonotype. This chain links TRBV7-2 with TRBJ1-2; D unresolved. Trimming pared 5 bases from V and 8 bases from J, leaving 12 bases between. Germline-derived CDR1 and CDR2 are SGHTA and FQGNSA. The CDR3 covers 12 residues. The CDR3 is CASSPRGYGYTF. The CDR3 nucleotides read TGTGCCAGCAGCCCCCGAGGGTACGGCTACACCTTC.

The chain carries TRBV7-9 and TRBJ2-1; D ambiguous. CDR3 length: 17 residues. V was pared by 4 bases and J by 8 bases, with 24 bases between. Germline values: CDR1 SEHNR, CDR2 FQNEAQ (reference sequence). DNA for the CDR3: TGTGCCAGCAGCTCTAGACCGTGGGCTCAAACCTTGGATGAGCAGTTCTTC. Translating it yields CASSSRPWAQTLDEQFF.

The chain uses TRBV20-1 and TRBJ2-7; D tentatively reads TRBD1 or TRBD2 (5 bases each). V lost 1 base to trimming and J lost 9 bases, with 25 bases between them. Germline V gene data show CDR1 as DFQATT and CDR2 as SNEGSKA (reference sequence). This CDR3 has 16 amino acids. CDR3 DNA: TGCAGTGCTAGAGCCCCCTTAGACTCCTTTAGAGGGGCGCAGTACTTC. Encoded protein: CSARAPLDSFRGAQYF.

This clonotype is classed as medium-sized (0.01 to 0.1%). The genes are TRBV28 and TRBJ2-4, with 10 bases fitting TRBD1. V lost 5 bases to trimming and J lost 1 base; unmatched junction nucleotides: 5. Germline V gene sequence: CDR1 MDHEN, CDR2 SYDVKM. This CDR3 region has 16 residues. This CDR3 is CASSPSGQGAKNIQYF. The CDR3 DNA is TGTGCCAGCAGTCCGTCGGGACAGGGGGCCAAAAACATTCAGTACTTC.

V gene TRBV24-1 combines with J gene TRBJ1-5; 8 nucleotides match TRBD1. Trimming cost V 6 bases and J 6 bases; bases outside gene matches: 3. Germline assignment: CDR1 KGHDR and CDR2 SFDVKD. The CDR3 covers 13 residues. The CDR3 region has the DNA TGTGCCACCAGTCCAGGGGGCGGTCAGCCCCAGCATTTT. As protein: CATSPGGGQPQHF.

The chain employs TRBV5-4 and TRBJ1-2; D is possibly TRBD1 (6 bases). CDR3 length equals 14 residues. CDR1 SGHNT and CDR2 YYREEE come from the germline V gene (reference sequence). The V end lost 4 bases, the J end lost 4 bases, and 14 bases lay between the germline ends. The CDR3 DNA sequence: TGTGCCAGCAGCGCCAGGGGCCGGGCCTATGGCTACACCTTC. This sequence encodes CASSARGRAYGYTF.

The V gene is TRBV7-9, the J gene TRBJ2-7; the D gene could be TRBD1 or TRBD2 (5 bases each). Germline-derived CDR1 and CDR2 are SEHNR and FQNEAQ (reference sequence). The CDR3 runs to 14 residues. The ends were cut back, 0 bases at V and 6 bases at J, with 12 bases in the middle. The CDR3, as DNA: TGTGCCAGCAGCTTAGCGGGACGAACCGTCGAGCAGTACTTC. Protein product: CASSLAGRTVEQYF.

This rearrangement joins TRBV10-1 to TRBJ1-6; D unresolved. Between the trimmed V and J ends, which lost 2 bases and 3 bases, there was a span of 2 bases. Germline-derived CDR1 and CDR2 are WNHNN and SYGVQD (reference sequence). The CDR3 consists of 13 residues. CDR3 sequence (DNA): TGCGCCAGCAGTGAGGGCTATAATTCACCCCTCCACTTT. Residues: CASSEGYNSPLHF.

The CDR3 sequence is CASSSLGRRLGTGELFF. The CDR3 nucleotides read TGTGCCAGCAGTTCCCTCGGTCGCCGTCTGGGTACCGGGGAGCTGTTTTTT. The chain carries TRBV28 and TRBJ2-2; D remains unclear. Germline CDR1 and CDR2: MDHEN and SYDVKM. V lost 4 bases and J lost 5, with 20 bases in between. CDR3 length equals 17 residues.